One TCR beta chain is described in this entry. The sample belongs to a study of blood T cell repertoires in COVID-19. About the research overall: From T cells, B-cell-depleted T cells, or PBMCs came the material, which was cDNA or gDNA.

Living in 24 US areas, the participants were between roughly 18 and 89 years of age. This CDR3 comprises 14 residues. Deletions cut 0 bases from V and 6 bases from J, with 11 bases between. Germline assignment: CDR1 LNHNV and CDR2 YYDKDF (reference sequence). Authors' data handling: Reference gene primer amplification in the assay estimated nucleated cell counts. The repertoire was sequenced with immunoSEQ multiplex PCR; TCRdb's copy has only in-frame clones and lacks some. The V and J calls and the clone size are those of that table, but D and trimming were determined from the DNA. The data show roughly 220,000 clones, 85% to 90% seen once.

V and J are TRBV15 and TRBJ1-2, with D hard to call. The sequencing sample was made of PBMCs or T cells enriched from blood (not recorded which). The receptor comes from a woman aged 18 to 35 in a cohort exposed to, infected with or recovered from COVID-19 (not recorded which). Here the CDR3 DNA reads TGTGCCACCAGCAGAGATTTGGCGGAAAATGGCTACACCTTC. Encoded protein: CATSRDLAENGYTF.